The rows below give T cell receptor beta chains drawn from one sample of a study of CD8 T cells in ankylosing spondylitis. TCRdb reprocessed the 5' RACE reads via MiXCR and lists one record per CDR3 protein. The table has around 300,000 distinct CDR3 sequences, roughly 15% seen once. Specimen: blood, either unsorted or a sorted T cell fraction (not recorded which). All receptors derive from a male donor with ankylosing spondylitis or in good health (not recorded which). CDR3s include the opening cysteine and the closing phenylalanine or tryptophan. The order of the fields is clone size, J gene, D gene, V gene, CDR3 protein, CDR3 DNA. The D gene is left open where the match is weak. The size field is filled for only some rows; it gives once, few, many or a size class.

-,TRBJ2-2,-,TRBV5-1,CASSLDVEGPNTGELFF,TGCGCCAGCAGCTTGGATGTTGAAGGACCGAACACCGGGGAGCTGTTTTTT
few,TRBJ2-2,TRBD1,TRBV5-1,CASSLQGAHTGELFF,TGCGCCAGCAGCTTGCAGGGGGCGCACACCGGGGAGCTGTTTTTT
-,TRBJ1-1,TRBD1,TRBV7-9,CASSWGQGRDAFF,TGTGCCAGCAGCTGGGGACAGGGACGGGATGCTTTCTTT
-,TRBJ2-7,-,TRBV6-1,CASGNRVSMHYEQYF,TGTGCCAGCGGAAACAGGGTATCGATGCACTACGAGCAGTACTTC
-,TRBJ1-5,-,TRBV3-1,CASSQVMGQPQHF,TGTGCCAGCAGCCAAGTCATGGGCCAGCCCCAGCATTTT
-,TRBJ1-2,-,TRBV11-3,CASSLDRGDGYTF,TGTGCCAGCAGCTTAGACAGGGGAGATGGCTACACCTTC
-,TRBJ2-1,-,TRBV12-3/TRBV12-4,CASSPDLPNNEQFF,TGTGCCAGCAGCCCGGACCTGCCGAACAATGAGCAGTTCTTC
-,TRBJ1-2,-,TRBV29-1,CSVVLGHYGYTF,TGCAGCGTTGTTTTAGGTCACTATGGCTACACCTTC
-,TRBJ1-2,-,TRBV6-6,CASSLGEGYGYTF,TGTGCCAGCAGTTTAGGGGAAGGTTATGGCTACACCTTC
-,TRBJ1-5,-,TRBV7-9,CASSSLTGPRGQPQHF,TGTGCCAGCAGCTCCCTAACAGGTCCCCGCGGGCAGCCCCAGCATTTT
-,TRBJ2-5,-,TRBV4-1,CASSQDRRGVGETQYF,TGCGCCAGCAGCCAAGATCGTAGAGGTGTGGGTGAGACCCAGTACTTC
many,TRBJ1-1,-,TRBV5-6,CASTRSALRTEAFF,TGTGCCAGCACCCGAAGCGCCCTGAGAACTGAAGCTTTCTTT
many,TRBJ2-7,TRBD2,TRBV10-3,CATLLAGAYEQYF,TGTGCCACTCTACTAGCGGGAGCCTACGAGCAGTACTTC
-,TRBJ2-3,-,TRBV21-1,CASSRESTRVGDTQYF,TGTGCCAGCAGCAGAGAATCAACCAGGGTCGGGGATACGCAGTATTTT
-,TRBJ1-3,-,TRBV20-1,CSAEGGGNTIYF,TGCAGTGCCGAAGGGGGTGGAAACACCATATATTTT
-,TRBJ1-2,-,TRBV2,CASKARQYTNYGYTF,TGTGCCAGCAAAGCCCGACAGTATACTAACTATGGCTACACCTTC
few,TRBJ1-1,TRBD1,TRBV5-1,CASSLTVQGATEAFF,TGCGCCAGCAGCCTTACTGTCCAGGGGGCTACTGAAGCTTTCTTT
few,TRBJ2-7,-,TRBV3-1,CASSQAPGVYYEQYF,TGTGCCAGCAGCCAAGCCCCCGGGGTATACTACGAGCAGTACTTC
few,TRBJ1-1,-,TRBV3-1,CASSQGALGIF,TGTGCCAGCAGCCAAGGAGCGTTGGGGATCTTT
-,TRBJ2-1,-,TRBV29-1,CSVGVTNNNEQFF,TGCAGCGTTGGGGTAACTAACAACAATGAGCAGTTCTTC
-,TRBJ2-5,-,TRBV3-1,CASSQGTGVRETQYF,TGTGCCAGCAGCCAAGGGACGGGAGTCAGAGAGACCCAGTACTTC
few,TRBJ1-3,-,TRBV29-1,CSVEGESGNTIYF,TGCAGCGTTGAAGGGGAGTCTGGAAACACCATATATTTT
-,TRBJ2-5,-,TRBV20-1,CSAAPSGEGETQYF,TGCAGTGCCGCCCCCTCGGGGGAAGGAGAGACCCAGTACTTC
few,TRBJ1-5,-,TRBV30,CAWGGQHNQPQHF,TGTGCCTGGGGTGGACAGCACAATCAGCCCCAGCATTTT
-,TRBJ2-2,TRBD1,TRBV2,CAGGQGATGELFF,TGTGCCGGGGGGCAGGGGGCGACCGGGGAGCTGTTTTTT
few,TRBJ1-1,-,TRBV11-3,CASSLDVMTAFF,TGTGCCAGCAGCTTAGATGTGATGACGGCTTTCTTT
-,TRBJ2-3,TRBD2,TRBV5-1,CASSLDGTSDTDTQYF,TGCGCCAGCAGCTTGGACGGGACTAGCGACACAGATACGCAGTATTTT
-,TRBJ2-7,-,TRBV12-3/TRBV12-4,CASTRAGSSSYEQYF,TGTGCCAGCACCAGGGCAGGGTCGAGCTCCTACGAGCAGTACTTC